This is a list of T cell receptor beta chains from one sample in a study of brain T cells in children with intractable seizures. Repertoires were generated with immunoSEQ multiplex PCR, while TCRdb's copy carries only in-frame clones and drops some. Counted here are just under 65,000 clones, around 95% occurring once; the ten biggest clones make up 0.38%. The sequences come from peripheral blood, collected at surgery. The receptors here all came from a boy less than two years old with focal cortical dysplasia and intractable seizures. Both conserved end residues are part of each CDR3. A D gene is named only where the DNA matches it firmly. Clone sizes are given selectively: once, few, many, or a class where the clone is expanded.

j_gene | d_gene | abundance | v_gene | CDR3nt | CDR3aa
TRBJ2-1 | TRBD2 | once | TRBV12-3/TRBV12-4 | TGTGCCAGCAGTCCCGGACTAGAAGAGCAGTTCTTC | CASSPGLEEQFF
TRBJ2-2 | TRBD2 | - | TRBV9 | TGTGCCAGCAGCGTGGCGGGGGGACACACCGGGGAGCTGTTTTTT | CASSVAGGHTGELFF
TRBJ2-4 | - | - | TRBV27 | TGTGCCAGCAGTTCGGGGCTACTAGCCAAAAACATTCAGTACTTC | CASSSGLLAKNIQYF
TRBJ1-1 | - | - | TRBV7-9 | TGTGCCAGCAGTGCCGTTAGTTTGGACACTGAAGCTTTCTTT | CASSAVSLDTEAFF
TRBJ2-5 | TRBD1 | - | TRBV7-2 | TGTGCCAGCAGCTTAGTAGTAGTGGACAGGGGGGAGACCCAGTACTTC | CASSLVVVDRGETQYF
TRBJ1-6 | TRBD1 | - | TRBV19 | TGTGCCAGTACCCCGGGACAGGCCTATAATTCACCCCTCCACTTT | CASTPGQAYNSPLHF
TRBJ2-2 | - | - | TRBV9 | TGTGCCAGCCGGCTCGGGGATTTCACCGGGGAGCTGTTTTTT | CASRLGDFTGELFF
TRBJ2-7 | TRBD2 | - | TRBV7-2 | TGTGCCAGCAGCGCGAGACTAGCGGAGCCATACGAGCAGTACTTC | CASSARLAEPYEQYF
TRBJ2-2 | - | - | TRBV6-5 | TGTGCCAGCAGAATCGCAGGGACCGGGGAGCTGTTTTTT | CASRIAGTGELFF
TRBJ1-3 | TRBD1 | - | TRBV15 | TGTGCCACCAGCAGGACCACGGGACAGGGATCATTCGGAAACACCATATATTTT | CATSRTTGQGSFGNTIYF
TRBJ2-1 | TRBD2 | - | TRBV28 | TGTGCCAGCAGTTTCGGAGGAACGGGACTAGTACCCCTCCAGCAGTTCTTC | CASSFGGTGLVPLQQFF
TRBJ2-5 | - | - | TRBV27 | TGTGCCAGCAGTGGCAGGGTGCCGGGAGAGACCCAGTACTTC | CASSGRVPGETQYF
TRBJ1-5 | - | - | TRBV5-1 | TGCGCCAGCAGCCCCGCCAGGGGCGGCAATCAGCCCCAGCATTTT | CASSPARGGNQPQHF
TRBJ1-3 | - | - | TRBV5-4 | TGTGCCAGCAGCCACATTGGAAACACCATATATTTT | CASSHIGNTIYF
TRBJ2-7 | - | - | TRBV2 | TGTGCCAGCAGTCGTAGCTCCTACGAGCAGTACTTC | CASSRSSYEQYF
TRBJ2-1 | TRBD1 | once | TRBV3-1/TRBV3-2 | TGTGCCAGCAGCCCCGGGACAGGCGCCGTTAATGAGCAGTTCTTC | CASSPGTGAVNEQFF
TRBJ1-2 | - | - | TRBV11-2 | TGTGCCAGCAGCTTCGTGGTGGGGCCGAACTATGGCTACACCTTC | CASSFVVGPNYGYTF
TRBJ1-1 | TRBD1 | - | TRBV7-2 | TGTGCCAGCAGGACTACCGGGACAGGGTCACCATTTGCTGAAGCTTTCTTT | CASRTTGTGSPFAEAFF
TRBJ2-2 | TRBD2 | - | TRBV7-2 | TGTGCCAGCAGCTTTAGCGGGGGGGCCACCGGGGAGCTGTTTTTT | CASSFSGGATGELFF
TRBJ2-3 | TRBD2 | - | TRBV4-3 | TGCGCCAGCAGCCCGTATTCTAGCGGGAGGGATACGCAGTATTTT | CASSPYSSGRDTQYF
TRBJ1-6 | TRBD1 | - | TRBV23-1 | TGCGCCAGCAGTCAGCAGAGACGACAGGGGCCCTCACCCCTCCACTTT | CASSQQRRQGPSPLHF
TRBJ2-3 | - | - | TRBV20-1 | TGCAGTGCCGCCACAGATACGCAGTATTTT | CSAATDTQYF
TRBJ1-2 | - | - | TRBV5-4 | TGTGCCAGCAGCCCAAACCAACACGGGCGGCAGGGCCCTAGGCTGACCTTC | CASSPNQHGRQGPRLTF
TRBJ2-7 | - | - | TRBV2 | TGTGCCAGTCGAGGGTCCTACGAGCAGTACTTC | CASRGSYEQYF
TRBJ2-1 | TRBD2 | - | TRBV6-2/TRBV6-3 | TGTGCCAGCAGTCCAGGGGGACTAGCGGGCCTTAGGAGCTCCTACAATGAGCAGTTCTTC | CASSPGGLAGLRSSYNEQFF
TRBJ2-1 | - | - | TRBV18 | TGTGCCAGCTCACAGAAGGACAGTTTCGGAGAGCAGTTCTTC | CASSQKDSFGEQFF
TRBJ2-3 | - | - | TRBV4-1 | TGCGCCAGCAGCCAAATTGGGTCTACCATTCGGCCAGATACGCAGTATTTT | CASSQIGSTIRPDTQYF
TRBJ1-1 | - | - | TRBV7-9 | TGTGCCAGCAGCTTAGGGGGGGCGCCGAACACTGAAGCTTTCTTT | CASSLGGAPNTEAFF
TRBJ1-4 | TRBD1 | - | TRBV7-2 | TGTGCCAGCAGCTTACAGGGGGCTGAAAAACTGTTTTTT | CASSLQGAEKLFF
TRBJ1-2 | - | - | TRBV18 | TGTGCCAGCTCACCACCAGGGAACCCCCTCTTTGGTGGCTACACCTTC | CASSPPGNPLFGGYTF
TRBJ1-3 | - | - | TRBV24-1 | TGTGCCACCAGGGAGGGATTTTGTGGAAACACCATATATTTT | CATREGFCGNTIYF
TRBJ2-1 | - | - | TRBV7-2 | TGTGCCAGCAGCTTAGGTGTGGCAGAGAGTGAGCAGTTCTTC | CASSLGVAESEQFF
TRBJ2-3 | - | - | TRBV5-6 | TGTGCCAGCAGCGGTCCGACAGCAGATACGCAGTATTTT | CASSGPTADTQYF
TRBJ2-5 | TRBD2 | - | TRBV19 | TGTGCCAGTAGTATCGGGGGGGCGGAAGAGACCCAGTACTTC | CASSIGGAEETQYF
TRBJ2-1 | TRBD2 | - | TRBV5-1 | TGCGCCAGCAGTTCCGGATTGGGAGGGAGAAGCTACAATGAGCAGTTCTTC | CASSSGLGGRSYNEQFF
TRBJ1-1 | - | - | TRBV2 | TGTGCCAGCAGCTCGGGGCCTAACACTGAAGCTTTCTTT | CASSSGPNTEAFF
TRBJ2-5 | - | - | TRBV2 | TGTGCCAGCAGTGAAGGGGAAGAGACCCAGTACTTC | CASSEGEETQYF
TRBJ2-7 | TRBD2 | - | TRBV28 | TGTGCCAGCTCCACGGGGGGGTACGAGCAGTACTTC | CASSTGGYEQYF
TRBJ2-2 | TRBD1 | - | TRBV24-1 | TGTGCCACCAGTGATGACAGGGCCGGGGAGCTGTTTTTT | CATSDDRAGELFF
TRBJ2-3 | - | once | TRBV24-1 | TGTGCCACCAGTGGAGTGGGGGGCACAGATACGCAGTATTTT | CATSGVGGTDTQYF